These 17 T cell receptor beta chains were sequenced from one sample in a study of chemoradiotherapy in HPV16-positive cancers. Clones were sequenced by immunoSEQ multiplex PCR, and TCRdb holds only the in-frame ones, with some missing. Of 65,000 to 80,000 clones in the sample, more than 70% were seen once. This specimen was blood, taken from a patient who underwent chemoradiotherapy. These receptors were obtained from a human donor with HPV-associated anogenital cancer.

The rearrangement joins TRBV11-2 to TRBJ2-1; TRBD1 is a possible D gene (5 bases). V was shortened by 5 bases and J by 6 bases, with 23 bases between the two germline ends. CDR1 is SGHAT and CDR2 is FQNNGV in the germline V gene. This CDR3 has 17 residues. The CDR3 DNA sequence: TGTGCCAGCAGCCCCCGAAACAGGCCCCAAGAGTCCAATGAGCAGTTCTTC. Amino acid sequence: CASSPRNRPQESNEQFF.

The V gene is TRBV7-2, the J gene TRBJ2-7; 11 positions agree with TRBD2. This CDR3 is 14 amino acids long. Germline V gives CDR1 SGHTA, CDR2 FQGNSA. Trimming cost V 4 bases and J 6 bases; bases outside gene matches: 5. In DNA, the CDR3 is TGTGCCAGCAGCTATAGCGGGAGGGCCGCCGAGCAGTACTTC. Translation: CASSYSGRAAEQYF.

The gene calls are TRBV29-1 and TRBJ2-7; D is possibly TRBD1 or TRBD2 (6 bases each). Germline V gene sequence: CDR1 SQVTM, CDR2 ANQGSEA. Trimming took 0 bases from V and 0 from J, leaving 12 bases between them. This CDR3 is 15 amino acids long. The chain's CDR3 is CSVEEGGFPSYEQYF. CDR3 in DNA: TGCAGCGTTGAAGAAGGGGGGTTCCCCTCCTACGAGCAGTACTTC.

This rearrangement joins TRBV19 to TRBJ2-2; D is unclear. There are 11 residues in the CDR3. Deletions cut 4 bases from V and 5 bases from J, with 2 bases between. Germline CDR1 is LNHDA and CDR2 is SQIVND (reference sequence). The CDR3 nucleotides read TGTGCCAGTAGTAAGACCGGGGAGCTGTTTTTT. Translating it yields CASSKTGELFF. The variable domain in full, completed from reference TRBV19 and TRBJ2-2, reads DGGITQSPKYLFRKEGQNVTLSCEQNLNHDAMYWYRQDPGQGLRLIYYSQIVNDFQKGDIAEGYSVSREKKESFPLTVTSAQKNPTAFYLCASSKTGELFFGEGSRLTVL.

CDR3 DNA sequence: TGCAGCTCGATAGGGGTCTATGGCTACACCTTC. Translated, it gives CSSIGVYGYTF. The chain links TRBV29-1 to TRBJ1-2; possible D gene TRBD1, 5 bases. V lost 8 bases and J lost 4, with 11 bases in between. Germline CDR1 is SQVTM and CDR2 is ANQGSEA. The CDR3 length is 11 residues.

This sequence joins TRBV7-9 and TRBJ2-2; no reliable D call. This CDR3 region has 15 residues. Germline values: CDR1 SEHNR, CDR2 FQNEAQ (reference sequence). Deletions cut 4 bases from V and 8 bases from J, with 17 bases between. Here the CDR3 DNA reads TGTGCCAGCAGCTCAAAGTCGGGCAGGCCGGGGGAGCTGTTTTTT. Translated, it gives CASSSKSGRPGELFF.

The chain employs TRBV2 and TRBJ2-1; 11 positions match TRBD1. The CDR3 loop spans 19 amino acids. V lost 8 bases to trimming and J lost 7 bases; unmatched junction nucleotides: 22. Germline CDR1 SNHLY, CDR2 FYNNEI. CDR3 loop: CASVYPRPGQGGVRNEQFF. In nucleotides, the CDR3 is TGTGCCAGCGTATACCCAAGGCCGGGACAGGGGGGTGTTAGGAATGAGCAGTTCTTC.

Written as DNA, the CDR3 is TGTGCCAGCAGAGAACGCGGGACAGCTAGCAATCAGCCCCAGCATTTT. Translation: CASRERGTASNQPQHF. The gene calls are TRBV27 and TRBJ1-5; 7 bases map to TRBD1. Germline CDR1 MNHEY, CDR2 SMNVEV (reference sequence). The junction had 8 bases not matched to a gene; V was cut back by 6 bases and J by 0 bases. The CDR3 runs to 16 residues.

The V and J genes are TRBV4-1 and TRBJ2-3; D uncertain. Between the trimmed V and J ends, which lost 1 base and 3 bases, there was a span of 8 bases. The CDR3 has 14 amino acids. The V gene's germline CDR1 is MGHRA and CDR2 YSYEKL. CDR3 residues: CASSQVLVTDTQYF. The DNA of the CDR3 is TGCGCCAGCAGCCAAGTTCTGGTGACAGATACGCAGTATTTT.

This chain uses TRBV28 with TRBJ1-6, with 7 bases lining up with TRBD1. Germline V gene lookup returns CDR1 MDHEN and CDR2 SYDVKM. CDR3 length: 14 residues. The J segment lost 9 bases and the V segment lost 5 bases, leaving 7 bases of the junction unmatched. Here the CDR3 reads CASSNRGLGSPLHF. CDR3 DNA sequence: TGTGCCAGCAGTAACAGGGGACTCGGTTCACCCCTCCACTTT. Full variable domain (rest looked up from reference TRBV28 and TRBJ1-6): DVKVTQSSRYLVKRTGEKVFLECVQDMDHENMFWYRQDPGLGLRLIYFSYDVKMKEKGDIPEGYSVSREKKERFSLILESASTNQTSMYLCASSNRGLGSPLHFGNGTRLTVT.

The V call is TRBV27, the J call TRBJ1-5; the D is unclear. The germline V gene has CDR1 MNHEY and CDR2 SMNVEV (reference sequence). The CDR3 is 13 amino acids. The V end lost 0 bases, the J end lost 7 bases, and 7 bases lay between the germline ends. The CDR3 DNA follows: TGTGCCAGCAGTTTATCCGTCCGACAGCCCCAGCATTTT. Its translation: CASSLSVRQPQHF.

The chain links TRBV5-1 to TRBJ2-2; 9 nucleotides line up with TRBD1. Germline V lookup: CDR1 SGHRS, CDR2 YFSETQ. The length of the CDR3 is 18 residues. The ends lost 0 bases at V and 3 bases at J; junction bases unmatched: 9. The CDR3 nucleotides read TGCGCCAGCAGCTTGGTCGCATTGACAGGGGGTTACACCGGGGAGCTGTTTTTT. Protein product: CASSLVALTGGYTGELFF.

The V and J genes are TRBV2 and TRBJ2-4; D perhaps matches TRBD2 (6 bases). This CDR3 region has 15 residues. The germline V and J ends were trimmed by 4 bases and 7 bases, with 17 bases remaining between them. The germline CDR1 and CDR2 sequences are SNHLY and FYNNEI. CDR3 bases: TGTGCCAGCAGTGCTCTGACCGGGACTGACAACATTCAGTACTTC. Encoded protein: CASSALTGTDNIQYF.

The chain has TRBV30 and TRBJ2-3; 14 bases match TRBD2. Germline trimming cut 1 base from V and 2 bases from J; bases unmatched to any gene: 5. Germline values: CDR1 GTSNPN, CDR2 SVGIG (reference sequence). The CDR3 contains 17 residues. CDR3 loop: CAWSASTSGGATDTQYF. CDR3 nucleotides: TGTGCCTGGAGTGCCTCGACTAGCGGGGGGGCCACAGATACGCAGTATTTT.

The CDR3 is CASSVSLAGVHEQYF. DNA for the CDR3: TGTGCCAGCAGCGTGAGTCTAGCGGGGGTCCACGAGCAGTACTTC. The J gene is TRBJ2-7, the V gene TRBV9; 10 bases fit TRBD2. CDR3 length equals 15 residues. After removal of 2 bases from V and 5 bases from J, the junction contained 7 bases not matched to a gene. The germline V gene has CDR1 SGDLS and CDR2 YYNGEE.

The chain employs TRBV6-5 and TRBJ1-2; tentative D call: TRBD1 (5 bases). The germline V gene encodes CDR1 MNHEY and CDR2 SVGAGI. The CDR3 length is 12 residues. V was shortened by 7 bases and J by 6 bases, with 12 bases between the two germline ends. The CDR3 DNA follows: TGTGCCAGCACCCGGGGGAGTGATGGCTACACCTTC. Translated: CASTRGSDGYTF.

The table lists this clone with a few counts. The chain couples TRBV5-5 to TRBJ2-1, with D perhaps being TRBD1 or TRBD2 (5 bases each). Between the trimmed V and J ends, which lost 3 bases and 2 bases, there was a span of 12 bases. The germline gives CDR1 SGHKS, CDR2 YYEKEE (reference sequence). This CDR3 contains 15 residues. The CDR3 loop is CASSYTGTAYNEQFF. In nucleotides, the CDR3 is TGTGCCAGCAGCTATACCGGGACGGCCTACAATGAGCAGTTCTTC. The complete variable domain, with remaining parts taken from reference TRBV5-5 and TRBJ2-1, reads DAGVTQSPTHLIKTRGQQVTLRCSPISGHKSVSWYQQVLGQGPQFIFQYYEKEERGRGNFPDRFSARQFPNYSSELNVNALLLGDSALYLCASSYTGTAYNEQFFGPGTRLTVL.